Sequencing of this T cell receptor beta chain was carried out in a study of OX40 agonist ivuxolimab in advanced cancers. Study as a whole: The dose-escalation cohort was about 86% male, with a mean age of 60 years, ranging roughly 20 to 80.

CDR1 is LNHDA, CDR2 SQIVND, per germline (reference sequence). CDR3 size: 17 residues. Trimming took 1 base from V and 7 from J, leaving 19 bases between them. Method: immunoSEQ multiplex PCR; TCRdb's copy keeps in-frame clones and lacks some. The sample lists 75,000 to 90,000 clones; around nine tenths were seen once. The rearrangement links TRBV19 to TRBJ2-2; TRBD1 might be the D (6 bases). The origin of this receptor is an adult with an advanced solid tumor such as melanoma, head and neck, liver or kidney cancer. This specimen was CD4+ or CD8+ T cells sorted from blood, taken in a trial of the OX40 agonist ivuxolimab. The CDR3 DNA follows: TGTGCCAGTAGTATAGGGAGCGACAGGCCCCTATACGGGGAGCTGTTTTTT. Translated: CASSIGSDRPLYGELFF.